This entry concerns a single T cell receptor (beta chain). A much larger clone sits a single nucleotide away, making a read error possible. This entry comes from a study of T cells after yellow fever vaccination. 5'RACE template switching produced TCR cDNA carrying a universal primer site and UMIs. Each CDR3 protein gets one entry after TCRdb re-called the 5' RACE reads with MiXCR. The sample consists of some 120,000 distinct CDR3 sequences, about 7% of them appearing once. The germline V gene encodes CDR1 MNHNS and CDR2 SASEGT. This CDR3 has 15 amino acids. The source of this sequence is a man aged 18 to 29 who received the YFV17D yellow fever vaccine. The rearrangement links TRBV6-1 to TRBJ2-2; 9 bases line up with TRBD1. Here the sequenced sample was CD4+ T cells sorted from PBMCs, taken approximately 11 days after the first yellow fever vaccination. CDR3 nucleotides: TGTGCCAGCTGCATCAGACAGGGGGACACCGGGGTGCTGTTTTTT. It yields the protein CASCIRQGDTGVLFF.